These 17 T cell receptor beta chains came from one sample sequenced in a study of T cells after posttransplantation cyclophosphamide. TCRdb keeps only in-frame clones here, not all; method: immunoSEQ multiplex PCR. This sample comprises roughly 34,000 clones, none seen once only. The sequencing input was PBMCs. Source of these receptors: a woman aged 30 to 39 in good health and a related stem cell transplant donor.

V is TRBV7-2 and J is TRBJ2-7; the D gene is possibly TRBD1 (6 bases). This CDR3 has 15 amino acids. CDR1 SGHTA and CDR2 FQGNSA come from the germline V gene. V gave up 6 bases and J gave up 3 bases, with 18 bases separating them. CDR3 sequence: CASSSLRGGDYEQYF. In nucleotides, the CDR3 is TGTGCCAGCAGTTCGTTGAGAGGGGGAGACTACGAGCAGTACTTC.

In this sample, this clone turned up many times. This chain joins TRBV7-2 and TRBJ1-2, with D perhaps TRBD1 (5 bases). Per the germline V gene, CDR1 is SGHTA and CDR2 is FQGNSA. Trimming removed 4 bases from V and 6 bases from J, with 15 bases in between. The CDR3 sequence is 14 residues long. CDR3 nucleotides: TGTGCCAGCAGCTCCCCGAGGGGCAGGAATGGCTACACCTTC. Amino acids: CASSSPRGRNGYTF.

This clone was counted only a few times. The chain is built from TRBV19 and TRBJ1-2; D gene ambiguous. Trimming took off 4 bases at V and 2 bases at J, with 17 bases between the two ends. CDR1 is LNHDA, CDR2 SQIVND, per germline (reference sequence). This CDR3 comprises 16 residues. CDR3 nucleotide sequence: TGTGCCAGTAGTAGAACGACCACCCCGGGGAACTATGGCTACACCTTC. This translates into CASSRTTTPGNYGYTF.

This clone was seen repeatedly, ten times or more. CDR3 DNA sequence: TGCGCCAGCAGCTTGATGGGACAGAGTAACCCCGAGACTGGCTACACCTTC. Protein sequence: CASSLMGQSNPETGYTF. The chain combines TRBV5-1 with TRBJ1-2; the match to TRBD1 covers 7 bases. Germline loops: CDR1 SGHRS, CDR2 YFSETQ. Trimming removed 1 base from V and 7 bases from J; junction bases left unmatched: 16. The CDR3 is made up of 17 amino acids.

This clone was picked up many times. The rearrangement uses TRBV29-1 and TRBJ1-1, with a weak D call TRBD1 (5 bases). Between the trimmed V and J ends, which lost 6 bases and 0 bases, there was a span of 11 bases. Per germline, CDR1 SQVTM and CDR2 ANQGSEA. The CDR3 consists of 13 residues. CDR3 DNA sequence: TGCAGCGTCATGGGACTCTTGAACACTGAAGCTTTCTTT. Translated, it gives CSVMGLLNTEAFF.

This clone was recorded at least ten times. The rearrangement links TRBV11-3 to TRBJ1-1; TRBD1 agrees at 8 bases. This CDR3 contains 15 residues. The V gene's germline CDR1 is SGHNT and CDR2 YENEEA. Trimming removed 2 bases from V and 1 base from J; junction bases left unmatched: 3. CDR3 sequence reads: CASSLRGTGNTEAFF. Here the CDR3 DNA reads TGTGCCAGCAGCTTAAGAGGGACAGGGAACACTGAAGCTTTCTTT.

This clone has only a few counts. This rearrangement joins TRBV12-3 or TRBV12-4 to TRBJ1-2, with TRBD1 matching over 7 bases. Trimming cost V 3 bases and J 7 bases; bases outside gene matches: 17. CDR3 length: 17 amino acids. CDR3 in DNA: TGTGCCAGCAGTTTGTCAGGGGGGCGGAAAAAGTCTATTGGCTACACCTTC. Its translation is CASSLSGGRKKSIGYTF.

This clone has more than one count but fewer than ten. This chain joins TRBV12-3 or TRBV12-4 and TRBJ2-3, with 10 bases identical to TRBD2. V gave up 6 bases and J gave up 3 bases; unmatched junction bases: 3. The CDR3 is 14 amino acids. CDR3 sequence reads: CASRQAGGTDTQYF. CDR3 nucleotide sequence: TGTGCCAGCAGGCAAGCGGGGGGGACAGATACGCAGTATTTT.

There are many counts of this clone. The chain has TRBV5-4 and TRBJ1-2; 7 bases agree with TRBD1. Germline V gives CDR1 SGHNT, CDR2 YYREEE (reference sequence). J was trimmed by 2 bases and V by 4 bases; bases with no gene match: 5. CDR3 length: 14 residues. The CDR3 region is CASSLMGQNYGYTF. The DNA of the CDR3 is TGTGCCAGCAGCCTCATGGGACAGAACTATGGCTACACCTTC. Together with reference TRBV5-4 and TRBJ1-2, the CDR3 gives the full variable domain: ETGVTQSPTHLIKTRGQQVTLRCSSQSGHNTVSWYQQALGQGPQFIFQYYREEENGRGNFPPRFSGLQFPNYSSELNVNALELDDSALYLCASSLMGQNYGYTFGSGTRLTVV.

This clone showed up just a few times. This chain uses TRBV4-2 with TRBJ1-2; possibly TRBD1 for D (5 bases). The V end lost 3 bases, the J end lost 0 bases, and 14 bases lay between the germline ends. Germline CDR1 reads LGHNA; CDR2 reads YNFKEQ. The CDR3 length is 16 residues. CDR3 in DNA: TGTGCCAGCAGCCAGGACACCCTGACGGCTAACTATGGCTACACCTTC. This encodes CASSQDTLTANYGYTF.

This clone was seen repeatedly, ten times or more. The rearrangement joins TRBV19 to TRBJ2-7; D may be TRBD1 (6 bases). Trimming pared 7 bases from V and 1 base from J, leaving 11 bases between. Per the germline V gene, CDR1 is LNHDA and CDR2 is SQIVND (reference sequence). The CDR3 runs to 13 residues. CDR3: CASMSQGSYEQYF. The CDR3 nucleotides read TGTGCCAGTATGAGTCAGGGGTCCTACGAGCAGTACTTC.

The chain recombines TRBV9 with TRBJ2-1, with 8 bases that match TRBD2. The CDR3 totals 13 residues. Unmatched junction bases numbered 6, after V lost 6 bases and J lost 7 bases. The germline V gene has CDR1 SGDLS and CDR2 YYNGEE. This CDR3 reads CASTRGGWNEQFF. CDR3 sequence (DNA): TGTGCCAGCACTCGGGGGGGCTGGAATGAGCAGTTCTTC. Using reference TRBV9 and TRBJ2-1 for the parts outside the CDR3, the full variable domain is DSGVTQTPKHLITATGQRVTLRCSPRSGDLSVYWYQQSLDQGLQFLIQYYNGEERAKGNILERFSAQQFPDLHSELNLSSLELGDSALYFCASTRGGWNEQFFGPGTRLTVL.

This clone occurred a few times. At one end the junction does not follow the germline gene, possibly because of a read error. Other DNA sequences in this sample translate to the same CDR3. The chain employs TRBV4-3 and TRBJ2-3, with TRBD1 matching 10 bases. CDR1 is LGHNA, CDR2 YSLEER, per germline. The CDR3 length is 15 residues. This CDR3 reads CASSRWTGGTDTQYF. The CDR3 DNA reads TGCGCCAGCAGCCGCTGGACAGGGGGGACAGATACGCAATATTTT.

This clone was detected many times. The chain links TRBV6-2 or TRBV6-3 to TRBJ2-1, with TRBD1 matching 7 bases. Germline CDR1 MNHEY, CDR2 SVGEGT. The junction had 9 bases not matched to a gene; V was cut back by 0 bases and J by 7 bases. The CDR3 consists of 16 residues. As DNA, the CDR3 is TGTGCCAGCAGTTACTCTCAAGGGGGCCTCGGGAATGAGCAGTTCTTC. As protein: CASSYSQGGLGNEQFF.

The genes are TRBV6-5 and TRBJ1-2; a possible D gene is TRBD1 (6 bases). The CDR3 spans 13 residues. The V end lost 5 bases, the J end lost 7 bases, and 14 bases lay between the germline ends. Germline V CDR1 and CDR2: MNHEY, SVGAGI. CDR3 region: CASSQRGGSGYTF. In DNA form, the CDR3 reads TGTGCCAGCAGTCAACGGGGGGGCTCTGGCTACACCTTC.

This clone was recorded a few times. This rearrangement joins TRBV7-6 to TRBJ2-2; 7 positions match TRBD1. This CDR3 is built from 15 residues. The V segment lost 3 bases and the J segment 4 bases; nucleotides outside the gene matches: 5. CDR1 is SGHVS, CDR2 FNYEAQ, per germline. The CDR3 nucleotides read TGTGCCAGCAGCTTGACAGGGCCAAGCACCGGGGAGCTGTTTTTT. This sequence encodes CASSLTGPSTGELFF.

This clone has at least ten counts. CDR3 bases: TGTGCCAGTAGTATGTACAGGGACACCGGGGAGCTGTTTTTT. Protein product: CASSMYRDTGELFF. This rearrangement joins TRBV19 to TRBJ2-2; TRBD1 is a possible D gene (6 bases). CDR1 and CDR2 (germline): LNHDA, SQIVND (reference sequence). The CDR3 covers 14 residues. V was clipped by 3 bases and J by 3 bases, with 8 bases between them. Together with reference TRBV19 and TRBJ2-2, the CDR3 gives the full variable domain: DGGITQSPKYLFRKEGQNVTLSCEQNLNHDAMYWYRQDPGQGLRLIYYSQIVNDFQKGDIAEGYSVSREKKESFPLTVTSAQKNPTAFYLCASSMYRDTGELFFGEGSRLTVL.